What follows are 7 T cell receptor beta chains derived from one specimen sequenced in a study of shared clonotypes between healthy human individuals. Profiled with immunoSEQ multiplex PCR; TCRdb holds only in-frame clones, not every one. Among more than 550,000 clones, less than 95% were seen once, and the ten largest hold roughly 36%. Material for sequencing was memory CD8+ T cells from PBMCs. Subset: CD45RO+ cells pooled with CCR7-negative TemRA cells. These receptors all stem from a man aged 18 to 29 in good health. Some clones in this sample may be carry-over from other donors' samples.

The sample holds one count of this clone. The chain recombines TRBV18 with TRBJ2-7; D not resolved. Trimming left V 3 bases short and J 4 bases short, with 10 bases between. The CDR3 extends over 13 amino acids. Germline values: CDR1 KGHSH, CDR2 LQKENI. Here the CDR3 reads CASSPAVSYEQYF. Written as DNA, the CDR3 is TGTGCCAGCTCACCGGCAGTTTCATACGAGCAGTACTTC. The whole variable domain, remainder taken from reference TRBV18 and TRBJ2-7, is NAGVMQNPRHLVRRRGQEARLRCSPMKGHSHVYWYRQLPEEGLKFMVYLQKENIIDESGMPKERFSAEFPKEGPSILRIQQVVRGDSAAYFCASSPAVSYEQYFGPGTRLTVT.

This chain joins TRBV28 and TRBJ2-1; D may be TRBD2 (5 bases). The CDR3 length is 15 residues. The V gene's germline CDR1 is MDHEN and CDR2 SYDVKM. Trimming pared 2 bases from V and 2 bases from J, leaving 10 bases between. The DNA of the CDR3 is TGTGCCAGCAGTTTACTTTCCGGGACCTACAATGAGCAGTTCTTC. It encodes CASSLLSGTYNEQFF.

The rearrangement joins TRBV6-4 to TRBJ2-2; TRBD1 matches at 8 bases. With 6 bases clipped from V and 0 bases from J, the junction kept 3 bases outside the gene matches. This CDR3 region has 15 residues. Germline assignment: CDR1 MRHNA and CDR2 SNTAGT. CDR3 nucleotide sequence: TGTGCCAGCAGCGACAGGGGCTCGAACACCGGGGAGCTGTTTTTT. Protein product: CASSDRGSNTGELFF.

The V call is TRBV4-2, the J call TRBJ1-1; possible D gene TRBD1, 6 bases. CDR1 and CDR2 from the germline V gene are LGHNA and YNFKEQ. This CDR3 region has 18 residues. Between the trimmed V and J ends, which lost 2 bases and 3 bases, there was a span of 22 bases. CDR3 in DNA: TGTGCCAGCAGCCAATCTCCGGGGGGCTCCTTCGGGGACACTGAAGCTTTCTTT. This translates into CASSQSPGGSFGDTEAFF.

The rearrangement joins TRBV27 to TRBJ1-5; 8 bases are a match to TRBD1. V shed 3 bases, J shed 7 bases, and the junction held 5 bases outside the gene matches. The CDR3 sequence is 14 residues long. The V gene's germline CDR1 is MNHEY and CDR2 SMNVEV (reference sequence). This CDR3 is CASSFLDRGQPQHF. The CDR3 DNA sequence: TGTGCCAGCAGTTTCCTCGACAGGGGCCAGCCCCAGCATTTT.

The chain couples TRBV5-5 to TRBJ1-5; TRBD1 agrees at 9 bases. The CDR3 extends over 14 amino acids. From germline, CDR1 is SGHKS and CDR2 YYEKEE (reference sequence). After removal of 4 bases from V and 4 bases from J, the junction contained 3 bases not matched to a gene. In nucleotides, the CDR3 is TGTGCCAGCAGCGCGGGACAGGGTAATCAGCCCCAGCATTTT. This encodes CASSAGQGNQPQHF.

This sequence joins TRBV19 and TRBJ2-2; TRBD2 matches 11 bases. The CDR3 is 16 residues long. V gave up 3 bases and J gave up 3 bases; unmatched junction bases: 3. Germline lookup yields CDR1 LNHDA and CDR2 SQIVND (reference sequence). Here the CDR3 DNA reads TGTGCCAGTAGTATTTTACTAGCGGGAGACACCGGGGAGCTGTTTTTT. It yields the protein CASSILLAGDTGELFF.